One T cell receptor beta chain is described in this entry. This sample was included in a study of blood T cell repertoires in COVID-19. Germline V gene sequence: CDR1 MNHNS, CDR2 SASEGT. V lost 2 bases to trimming and J lost 10 bases, with 12 bases between them. The CDR3 totals 14 residues. Profiling relied on immunoSEQ multiplex PCR, and the TCRdb table lists in-frame clones only, not all of them. Of 150,000 to 200,000 clones listed, roughly 82% are singletons. The specimen was peripheral blood. V usage is TRBV6-1 and J usage is TRBJ1-6; D remains ambiguous. The sequence was collected from a woman in her sixties or seventies with COVID-19, enrolled during active disease. Written as DNA, the CDR3 is TGTGCCAGCAGTGAATCGCTGAACACCTCACCCCTCCACTTT. Protein: CASSESLNTSPLHF.